Listed below are T cell receptor beta chains from one sample, sequenced in a study of T cells in Graves' hyperthyroidism and ophthalmopathy. MiXCR, applied by TCRdb to the multiplex PCR reads, yields one record per CDR3 protein. Of hundreds of thousands of distinct CDR3 sequences listed, about 15% are singletons. Sequencing was performed on blood. These receptors all come from a woman between 50 and 59 years old with Graves' ophthalmopathy. CDR3s include the opening cysteine and the closing phenylalanine or tryptophan. The order of the fields is V gene, J gene, CDR3 length, clone size, D gene, CDR3 protein, CDR3 DNA. A D gene is named only where the DNA matches it firmly. For some rows the clone size is stated as once, few or many, or as a class when expanded; others skip it.

>TRBV7-2|TRBJ2-2|14|NA|NA
CATTKQRGAGELFF
TGTGCCACTACAAAGCAGCGCGGCGCCGGGGAGCTGTTTTTT
>TRBV30|TRBJ1-6|13|many|NA
CAWSVESNSPLHF
TGTGCCTGGAGTGTGGAGTCAAATTCACCCCTCCACTTT
>TRBV4-2|TRBJ2-1|16|NA|NA
CASSPVNEEAYNEQFF
TGTGCCAGCAGCCCAGTTAACGAGGAGGCTTACAATGAGCAGTTCTTC
>TRBV28|TRBJ1-2|13|few|NA
CASERGDLDGYTF
TGTGCCAGCGAACGAGGTGATCTTGATGGCTACACCTTC
>TRBV19|TRBJ2-5|18|NA|TRBD2
CASSTSLTLLAGEETQYF
TGTGCCAGTAGTACTTCCCTAACCCTACTAGCGGGAGAGGAGACCCAGTACTTC
>TRBV18|TRBJ1-5|14|NA|NA
CATAEGNSNQPQHF
TGTGCCACAGCGGAAGGAAATAGCAATCAGCCCCAGCATTTT
>TRBV12-3/TRBV12-4|TRBJ1-3|15|NA|NA
CASSLAGDPGNTIYF
TGTGCCAGCAGCCTCGCAGGGGACCCTGGAAACACCATATATTTT
>TRBV7-2|TRBJ2-7|14|many|NA
CASSLAPATYEQYF
TGTGCCAGCAGCTTAGCCCCCGCAACCTACGAGCAGTACTTC
>TRBV30|TRBJ2-1|15|NA|TRBD2
CAWNLLAGAYNEQFF
TGTGCCTGGAACCTCCTGGCGGGAGCTTACAATGAGCAGTTCTTC
>TRBV3-1|TRBJ2-5|16|many|TRBD2
CASRPTSGRARETQYF
TGTGCCAGCAGACCCACTAGCGGGAGGGCCAGGGAGACCCAGTACTTC
>TRBV11-3|TRBJ2-7|15|many|TRBD1
CASSSAGTGGYEQYF
TGTGCCAGCAGTTCCGCCGGGACAGGGGGCTACGAGCAGTACTTC
>TRBV10-3|TRBJ2-1|15|many|NA
CAISAERVSYNEQFF
TGTGCCATCAGTGCGGAGCGGGTCTCCTACAATGAGCAGTTCTTC
>TRBV11-1|TRBJ2-1|16|many|TRBD2
CASSFPGLASYNEQFF
TGTGCCAGCAGCTTTCCGGGACTAGCCTCCTACAATGAGCAGTTCTTC
>TRBV24-1|TRBJ2-1|17|NA|TRBD2
CATSDSGLATIYNEQFF
TGTGCCACCAGTGATTCGGGACTAGCCACAATCTACAATGAGCAGTTCTTC
>TRBV6-1|TRBJ1-3|16|NA|NA
CASSDHRQSSGNTIYF
TGTGCCAGCAGTGACCATCGACAGTCCTCTGGAAACACCATATATTTT
>TRBV30|TRBJ2-1|11|many|NA
CAWSLRNEQFF
TGTGCCTGGAGTTTGCGCAATGAGCAGTTCTTC
>TRBV29-1|TRBJ1-4|15|many|TRBD1
CSVEAPGQGGEKLFF
TGCAGCGTTGAAGCCCCGGGACAGGGAGGGGAAAAACTGTTTTTT
>TRBV5-8|TRBJ2-5|14|many|NA
CASSLVLVEETQYF
TGTGCCAGCAGCTTGGTGCTAGTTGAGGAGACCCAGTACTTC
>TRBV11-1|TRBJ2-3|13|NA|TRBD1
CASSLSGGRSQYF
TGTGCCAGCAGTTTGTCAGGGGGCCGGTCGCAGTATTTT
>TRBV19|TRBJ1-2|15|few|TRBD1
CASSSPRDRSYGYTF
TGTGCCAGTAGTTCCCCCCGGGACAGGTCCTATGGCTACACCTTC